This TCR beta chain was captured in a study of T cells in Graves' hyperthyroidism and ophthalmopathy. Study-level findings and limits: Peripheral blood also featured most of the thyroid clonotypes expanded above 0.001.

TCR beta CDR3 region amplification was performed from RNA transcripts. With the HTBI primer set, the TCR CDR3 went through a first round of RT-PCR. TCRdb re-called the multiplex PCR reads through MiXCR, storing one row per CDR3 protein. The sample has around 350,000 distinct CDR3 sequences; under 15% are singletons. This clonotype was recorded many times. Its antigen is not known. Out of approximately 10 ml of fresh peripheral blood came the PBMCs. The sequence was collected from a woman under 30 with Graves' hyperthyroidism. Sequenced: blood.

The CDR3 coding sequence is TGTGCCAGCAGCGTCTCAGGGGGAGGAACTGAAGCTTTCTTT. This encodes CASSVSGGGTEAFF. The chain couples TRBV3-1 to TRBJ1-1, with TRBD1 identical over 7 bases. The CDR3 length is 14 residues. Germline V lookup: CDR1 LGHDT, CDR2 YNNKEL (reference sequence). J gave up 5 bases and V 5 bases, and 8 bases lay outside the gene matches. Drawing the rest from reference TRBV3-1 and TRBJ1-1, the complete variable domain is DTAVSQTPKYLVTQMGNDKSIKCEQNLGHDTMYWYKQDSKKFLKIMFSYNNKELIINETVPNRFSPKSPDKAHLNLHINSLELGDSAVYFCASSVSGGGTEAFFGQGTRLTVV.